This TCR beta chain derives from a study of Ad26.COV2.S vaccination and SARS-CoV-2 variants. At the level of the study: Trial arm assignment for the donor was COV1001 Ad26.COV2.S. Findings and limits, study-wide: TCR breadth and depth estimates may have understated total T cell responses. Considerable breadth of spike-specific CD8+ and CD4+ T cell responses has reportedly been documented following vaccination.

Documented treatment: about 20 received Ad26.COV2.S at low or high dose, single or two shots; about five received placebo; per-sample allocation not given. Day 63 following the first vaccine or placebo injection was when the samples were taken. This table comes from immunoSEQ multiplex PCR, and its TCRdb copy is limited to in-frame clones, with some not included. The data show around 450,000 clones, over 75% seen once. Trimming removed 6 bases from V and 0 bases from J; junction bases left unmatched: 4. This CDR3 comprises 17 residues. Germline assignment: CDR1 LNHDA and CDR2 SQIVND (reference sequence). Worth noting for this clone: Its antigen remains unidentified.

This TCR was sampled from a person aged 18-65 years who received the Ad26.COV2.S COVID-19 vaccine or a placebo. V usage is TRBV19 and J usage is TRBJ2-1; 14 bases map to TRBD2. The specimen comprised peripheral blood, sampled in a trial of Ad26.COV2.S vaccine versus placebo. The CDR3 sequence is CASSWTSGRSSYNEQFF. The CDR3 region has the DNA TGTGCCAGTAGCTGGACTAGCGGGAGGAGCTCCTACAATGAGCAGTTCTTC.